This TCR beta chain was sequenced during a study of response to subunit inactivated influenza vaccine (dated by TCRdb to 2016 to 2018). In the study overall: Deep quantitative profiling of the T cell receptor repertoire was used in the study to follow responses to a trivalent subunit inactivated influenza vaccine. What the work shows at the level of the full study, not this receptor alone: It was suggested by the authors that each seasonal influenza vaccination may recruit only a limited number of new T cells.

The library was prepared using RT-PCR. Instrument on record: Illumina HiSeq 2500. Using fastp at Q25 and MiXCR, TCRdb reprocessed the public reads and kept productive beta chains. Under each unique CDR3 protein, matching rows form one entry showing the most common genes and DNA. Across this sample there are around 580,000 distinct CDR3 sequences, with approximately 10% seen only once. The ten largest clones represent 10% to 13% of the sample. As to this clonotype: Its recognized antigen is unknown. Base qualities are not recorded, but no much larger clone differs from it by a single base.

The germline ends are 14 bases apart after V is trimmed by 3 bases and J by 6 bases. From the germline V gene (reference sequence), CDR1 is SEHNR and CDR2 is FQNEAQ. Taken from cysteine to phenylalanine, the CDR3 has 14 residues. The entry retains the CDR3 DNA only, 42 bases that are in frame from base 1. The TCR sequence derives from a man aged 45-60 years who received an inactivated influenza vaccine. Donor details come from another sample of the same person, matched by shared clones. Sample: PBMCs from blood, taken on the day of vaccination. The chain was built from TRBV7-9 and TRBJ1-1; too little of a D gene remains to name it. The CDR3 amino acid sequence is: CASSFFPSVPEAFF. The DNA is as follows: TGTGCCAGCAGCTTCTTCCCTTCGGTCCCTGAAGCTTTCTTT.